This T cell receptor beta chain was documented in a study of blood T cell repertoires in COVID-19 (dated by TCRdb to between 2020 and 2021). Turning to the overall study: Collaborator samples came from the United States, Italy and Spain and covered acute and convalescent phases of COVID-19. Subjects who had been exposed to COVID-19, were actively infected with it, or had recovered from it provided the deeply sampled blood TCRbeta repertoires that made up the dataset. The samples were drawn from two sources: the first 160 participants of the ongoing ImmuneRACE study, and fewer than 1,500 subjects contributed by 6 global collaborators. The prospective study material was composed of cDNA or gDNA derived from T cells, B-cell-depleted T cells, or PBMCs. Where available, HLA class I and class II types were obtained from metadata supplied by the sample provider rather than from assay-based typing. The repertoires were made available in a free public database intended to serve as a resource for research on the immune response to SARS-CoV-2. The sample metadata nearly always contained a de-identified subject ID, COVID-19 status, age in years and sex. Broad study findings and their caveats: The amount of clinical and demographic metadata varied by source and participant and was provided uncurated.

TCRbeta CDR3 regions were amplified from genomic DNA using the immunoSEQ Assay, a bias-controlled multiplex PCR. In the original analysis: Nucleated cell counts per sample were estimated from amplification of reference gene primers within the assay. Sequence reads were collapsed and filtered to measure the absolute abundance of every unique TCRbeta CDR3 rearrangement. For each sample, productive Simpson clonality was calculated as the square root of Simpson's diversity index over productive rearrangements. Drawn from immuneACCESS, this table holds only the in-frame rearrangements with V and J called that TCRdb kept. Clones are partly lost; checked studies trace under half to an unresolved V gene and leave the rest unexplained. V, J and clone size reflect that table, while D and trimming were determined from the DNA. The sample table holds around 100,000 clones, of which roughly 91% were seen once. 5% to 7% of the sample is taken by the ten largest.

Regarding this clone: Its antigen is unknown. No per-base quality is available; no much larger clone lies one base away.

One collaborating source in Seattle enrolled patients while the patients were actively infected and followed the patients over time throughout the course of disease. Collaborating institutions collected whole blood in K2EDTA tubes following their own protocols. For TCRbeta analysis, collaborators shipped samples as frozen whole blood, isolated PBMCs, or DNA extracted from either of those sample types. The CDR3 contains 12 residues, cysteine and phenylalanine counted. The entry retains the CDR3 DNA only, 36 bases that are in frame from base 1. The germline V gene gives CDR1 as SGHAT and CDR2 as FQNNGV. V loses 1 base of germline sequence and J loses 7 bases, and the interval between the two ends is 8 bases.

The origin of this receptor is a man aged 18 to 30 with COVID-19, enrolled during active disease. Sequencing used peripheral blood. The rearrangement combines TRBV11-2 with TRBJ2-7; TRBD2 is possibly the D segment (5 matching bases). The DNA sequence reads TGTGCCAGCAGCTTAGCGGGGATTGAGCAGTACTTC. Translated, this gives CASSLAGIEQYF.